These 30 T cell receptor beta chains were sequenced from one sample in a study of blood T cell repertoires in COVID-19. Produced via immunoSEQ multiplex PCR; TCRdb's table is partial and in-frame only. The data contain about 170,000 clones, roughly 90% of them singletons. The sample taken for sequencing was peripheral blood. The origin of the receptors is a woman in her 50s with acute or convalescent COVID-19.

The CDR3 is CASSAESGRFWEQFF. The DNA of the CDR3 is TGTGCCAGCAGTGCTGAAAGCGGGAGGTTTTGGGAGCAGTTCTTC. The chain links TRBV25-1 to TRBJ2-1; the match to TRBD2 covers 9 bases. Trimming cost V 4 bases and J 10 bases; bases outside gene matches: 11. The CDR3 is made up of 15 amino acids. Germline CDR1 and CDR2: MGHDK and SYGVNS.

The rearrangement uses TRBV4-3 and TRBJ1-3; tentatively, D is TRBD1 (5 bases). V was clipped by 0 bases and J by 4 bases, with 19 bases between them. This CDR3 is built from 18 residues. Germline lookup yields CDR1 LGHNA and CDR2 YSLEER. The CDR3 bases are TGCGCCAGCAGCCAAGATCCGGTACCCGGGGCGGGAGGAAACACCATATATTTT. Translation: CASSQDPVPGAGGNTIYF.

As regards this clone: Within the sample, other DNA sequences also encode this same CDR3. This chain links TRBV18 with TRBJ1-1; D gene uncertain. The CDR3 extends over 13 amino acids. Deletions cut 6 bases from V and 2 bases from J, with 10 bases between. Per germline, CDR1 KGHSH and CDR2 LQKENI. CDR3 sequence reads: CASSPGGNTEAFF. Here the CDR3 DNA reads TGTGCCAGCTCCCCCGGCGGCAACACTGAAGCTTTCTTT.

The chain uses TRBV18 and TRBJ1-4, with 7 positions matching TRBD1. The CDR3 has 14 amino acids. Germline V lookup: CDR1 KGHSH, CDR2 LQKENI. The V gene end was trimmed by 6 bases and the J gene end by 4 bases; junction bases not matched to a gene: 5. CDR3 sequence (DNA): TGTGCCAGCTCCCCGGGACAGTATAATGAAAAACTGTTTTTT. Residues: CASSPGQYNEKLFF.

The CDR3 region has the DNA TGTGCTAGTGGTTTGCCTTTTGAGGAGACCCAGTACTTC. Translating it yields CASGLPFEETQYF. The J gene is TRBJ2-5, the V gene TRBV12-5; D is uncertain. Between the trimmed V and J ends, which lost 2 bases and 5 bases, there was a span of 9 bases. This CDR3 contains 13 residues. Looked up from germline, CDR1 is LGHNT and CDR2 is FRNRAP.

V is TRBV30 and J is TRBJ2-3; 10 bases line up with TRBD2. There are 14 residues in the CDR3. Germline CDR1 GTSNPN, CDR2 SVGIG (reference sequence). V was clipped by 6 bases and J by 1 base; unmatched bases: 4. The CDR3 sequence: CACALAGRTDTQYF. CDR3 in DNA: TGTGCCTGCGCACTAGCGGGGCGCACAGATACGCAGTATTTT.

This chain links TRBV2 with TRBJ2-1; TRBD2 agrees at 11 bases. This CDR3 spans 15 amino acids. Germline V gives CDR1 SNHLY, CDR2 FYNNEI. V dropped 4 bases and J dropped 6; count of bases not matched to a gene: 5. CDR3 DNA sequence: TGTGCCAGCAGTGGGGTAGCGGGAGGGCCCAATGAGCAGTTCTTC. Translating it yields CASSGVAGGPNEQFF.

V and J are TRBV6-6 and TRBJ2-3, with D tentatively TRBD1 (5 bases). The CDR3 is 12 residues long. Germline CDR1 is MNHNY and CDR2 is SVGAGI (reference sequence). Trimming cost V 4 bases and J 4 bases, with 6 bases left between them. CDR3 amino acids: CASSFRADTQYF. The CDR3 nucleotides are TGTGCCAGCAGTTTCAGGGCAGATACGCAGTATTTT.

This chain connects TRBV6-5 to TRBJ1-3; 9 positions match TRBD1. The V gene end was trimmed by 4 bases and the J gene end by 4 bases; junction bases not matched to a gene: 8. Germline CDR1 reads MNHEY; CDR2 reads SVGAGI. This CDR3 is 16 amino acids long. The CDR3 region is CASSSHTGGSGNTIYF. DNA for the CDR3: TGTGCCAGCAGTTCCCATACAGGGGGCTCCGGAAACACCATATATTTT.

The CDR3 sequence is CATSRDRGSTEAFF. The CDR3 DNA sequence: TGTGCCACCAGCAGAGATAGAGGGAGCACTGAAGCTTTCTTT. The chain employs TRBV15 and TRBJ1-1; D gene ambiguous. This CDR3 region has 14 residues. Germline V gene data show CDR1 as LNHNV and CDR2 as YYDKDF (reference sequence). V lost 0 bases to trimming and J lost 4 bases, with 9 bases between them.

The gene calls are TRBV6-5 and TRBJ2-5, with D uncertain. The CDR3 sequence is 14 residues long. The germline gives CDR1 MNHEY, CDR2 SVGAGI. Trimming shortened V by 6 bases and J by 5 bases, and 16 bases separated the two germline ends. The CDR3 spells CASSYLPGVETQYF. The CDR3 coding sequence is TGTGCCAGCAGCTACCTTCCAGGTGTGGAGACCCAGTACTTC.

This chain joins TRBV12-3 or TRBV12-4 and TRBJ1-2; D is possibly TRBD1 (6 bases). This CDR3 has 13 amino acids. V lost 6 bases and J lost 5, with 13 bases in between. CDR3 nucleotides: TGTGCCAGCAGCCACAGGGCCGGTTATGGCTACACCTTC. Translating gives CASSHRAGYGYTF.

This sequence joins TRBV18 and TRBJ2-7; tentative D call: TRBD2 (6 bases). Germline V gene data show CDR1 as KGHSH and CDR2 as LQKENI. Trimming pared 2 bases from V and 4 bases from J, leaving 15 bases between. The CDR3 has 15 amino acids. The chain's CDR3 is CASSPGDSPGYEQYF. The CDR3 DNA sequence: TGTGCCAGCTCACCAGGGGACTCCCCGGGATACGAGCAGTACTTC. Variable domain in full (rest from reference TRBV18 and TRBJ2-7): NAGVMQNPRHLVRRRGQEARLRCSPMKGHSHVYWYRQLPEEGLKFMVYLQKENIIDESGMPKERFSAEFPKEGPSILRIQQVVRGDSAAYFCASSPGDSPGYEQYFGPGTRLTVT.

J is TRBJ2-2 and V is TRBV5-1, with TRBD2 identical over 15 bases. Germline CDR1 SGHRS, CDR2 YFSETQ. V shed 5 bases and J 6 bases; nucleotides not matched to a gene: 11. The CDR3 runs 18 residues. The CDR3 spells CASRSLPGLAGGPGELFF. CDR3 DNA: TGCGCCAGCAGGTCACTTCCGGGACTAGCGGGGGGACCCGGGGAGCTGTTTTTT.

This clone was seen once. The chain is built from TRBV10-3 and TRBJ1-3, with 7 bases matching TRBD1. V lost 5 bases and J lost 0; bases outside the gene matches: 7. This CDR3 has 16 amino acids. Germline-derived CDR1 and CDR2 are ENHRY and SYGVKD. The CDR3 is CAISTGASSSGNTIYF. The CDR3, as DNA: TGTGCCATCAGTACAGGGGCTTCGAGCTCTGGAAACACCATATATTTT.

The chain has TRBV18 and TRBJ2-1; 8 positions agree with TRBD2. CDR1 and CDR2 from the germline V gene are KGHSH and LQKENI. This CDR3 is built from 14 residues. V shed 6 bases, J shed 1 base, and the junction held 2 bases outside the gene matches. In DNA form, the CDR3 reads TGTGCCAGCTCCCCGGGGGGGTCCTACAATGAGCAGTTCTTC. Protein sequence: CASSPGGSYNEQFF.

The gene calls are TRBV27 and TRBJ1-1, with a possible D match to TRBD1 (6 bases). The V end was cut by 5 bases, the J end by 0 bases, with 7 bases between. CDR3 length equals 13 residues. In germline, CDR1 is MNHEY, CDR2 SMNVEV (reference sequence). The CDR3, as DNA: TGTGCCAGCAGTCGGACAGTGAACACTGAAGCTTTCTTT. As protein: CASSRTVNTEAFF.

The chain has TRBV19 and TRBJ1-2; 7 nucleotides agree with TRBD1. The CDR3 contains 15 residues. The J segment lost 5 bases and the V segment lost 5 bases, leaving 11 bases of the junction unmatched. Germline V lookup: CDR1 LNHDA, CDR2 SQIVND (reference sequence). CDR3 DNA sequence: TGTGCCAGTAGTTTGGGACAGCTGGACCTGTATGGCTACACCTTC. Its translation: CASSLGQLDLYGYTF.

The CDR3 DNA sequence: TGTGCCTGGAGCGGGGGACCGAGCAGCTCTGGAAACACCATATATTTT. This translates into CAWSGGPSSSGNTIYF. The V and J genes are TRBV30 and TRBJ1-3; weak D call: TRBD1 (5 bases). Trimming removed 3 bases from V and 0 bases from J, with 15 bases in between. CDR1 and CDR2 (germline): GTSNPN, SVGIG (reference sequence). The CDR3 extends over 16 amino acids.

This clone was recorded once. The genes are TRBV23-1 and TRBJ2-3; D gene ambiguous. TRBV23-1 is an ORF, and what it does is uncertain. CDR3 length equals 14 residues. V dropped 2 bases and J dropped 5 bases, with 11 bases sitting between them. The CDR3 here is CASSQNSGLDTQYF. CDR3 sequence (DNA): TGCGCCAGCAGTCAAAACTCCGGGTTAGATACGCAGTATTTT.

The chain uses TRBV11-2 and TRBJ1-3; weak D call: TRBD1 (5 bases). This CDR3 is 14 amino acids long. CDR1 and CDR2 from the germline V gene are SGHAT and FQNNGV. V dropped 4 bases and J dropped 4 bases, with 11 bases sitting between them. The CDR3 sequence: CASSSGTAGNTIYF. CDR3 sequence (DNA): TGTGCCAGCAGCTCTGGGACTGCAGGAAACACCATATATTTT.

The genes are TRBV5-6 and TRBJ2-7; possible D gene TRBD1, 6 bases. The germline CDR1 and CDR2 sequences are SGHDT and YYEEEE. With 0 bases removed from V and 5 bases from J, the gap between germline ends came to 9 bases. This CDR3 has 13 residues. The DNA for the CDR3 is TGTGCCAGCAGCTTGGGGACAGCCAACGAGCAGTACTTC. Amino acid sequence: CASSLGTANEQYF.

The genes are TRBV3-1 (or the pseudogene TRBV3-2) and TRBJ2-3; a possible D gene is TRBD2 (7 bases). The CDR3 length is 14 residues. The V end lost 8 bases, the J end lost 1 base, and 13 bases lay between the germline ends. Germline CDR1 and CDR2: LGHDT and YNNKEL (reference sequence). The CDR3 loop reads CASSGGEGTDTQYF. The CDR3 coding sequence is TGTGCCAGCTCGGGGGGCGAGGGCACAGATACGCAGTATTTT.

This clone has just a few counts. This sequence joins TRBV30 and TRBJ2-6; D uncertain. CDR1 and CDR2 from the germline V gene are GTSNPN and SVGIG (reference sequence). The V end lost 3 bases, the J end lost 1 base, and 10 bases lay between the germline ends. This CDR3 has 15 residues. In DNA, the CDR3 is TGTGCCTGGAGCCAGGCAGGTTCTGGGGCCAACGTCCTGACTTTC. Protein: CAWSQAGSGANVLTF.

The V call is TRBV5-6, the J call TRBJ2-7; possibly TRBD2 for D (6 bases). The CDR3 runs 15 residues. The germline V gene has CDR1 SGHDT and CDR2 YYEEEE. V was clipped by 2 bases and J by 2 bases, with 14 bases between them. CDR3 nucleotide sequence: TGTGCCAGCAGCTTTTCCTTTAGCGGTCCCTACGAGCAGTACTTC. Residues: CASSFSFSGPYEQYF.

The chain has TRBV19 and TRBJ1-2; D may be TRBD1 (5 bases). The V gene lost 4 bases and the J gene lost 4 bases, with 13 bases spanning the gap. The CDR3 consists of 14 residues. CDR1 and CDR2 from the germline V gene are LNHDA and SQIVND (reference sequence). The CDR3 sequence is CASSKQGIGYGYTF. As DNA, the CDR3 is TGTGCCAGTAGTAAGCAGGGAATTGGCTATGGCTACACCTTC.

This sequence joins TRBV10-1 and TRBJ2-7; 11 positions match TRBD1. The germline V gene encodes CDR1 WNHNN and CDR2 SYGVQD (reference sequence). Trimming at V came to 6 bases and at J to 3 bases, leaving 7 bases not matched to a gene. This CDR3 spans 15 amino acids. The CDR3 here is CASSSPGQGDYEQYF. CDR3 DNA: TGCGCCAGCAGCTCACCGGGACAGGGGGACTACGAGCAGTACTTC.

The chain has TRBV11-2 and TRBJ2-1; tentatively, D is TRBD1 (5 bases). Germline V gives CDR1 SGHAT, CDR2 FQNNGV. V was clipped by 10 bases and J by 4 bases, with 14 bases between them. This CDR3 is built from 13 residues. CDR3 nucleotides: TGTGCCACCCAGGGCGCAGGGTACAATGAGCAGTTCTTC. The encoded protein is CATQGAGYNEQFF.

J is TRBJ1-1 and V is TRBV30; D may be TRBD1 (5 bases). This CDR3 has 13 amino acids. The V gene's germline CDR1 is GTSNPN and CDR2 SVGIG (reference sequence). The V end lost 3 bases, the J end lost 3 bases, and 11 bases lay between the germline ends. CDR3 in DNA: TGTGCCTGGAGGGACACCCATTACACTGAAGCTTTCTTT. It translates to CAWRDTHYTEAFF.

This chain connects TRBV4-1 to TRBJ2-1, with 7 bases that match TRBD2. The CDR3 length is 15 residues. The germline gives CDR1 MGHRA, CDR2 YSYEKL. V was pared by 4 bases and J by 6 bases, with 9 bases of the junction left unmatched. CDR3 in DNA: TGCGCCAGCAGCCTGACTAGCCCCTCGGGCAATGAGCAGTTCTTC. As protein: CASSLTSPSGNEQFF.